The TCR beta chain under discussion was sequenced for a study of blood T cell repertoires in COVID-19. The germline gives CDR1 GTSNPN, CDR2 SVGIG (reference sequence). The CDR3 sequence is 13 residues long. V gave up 0 bases and J gave up 7 bases, with 10 bases separating them. In the original processing: Amplified reference gene primers provided the basis for estimating nucleated cell counts. Method: immunoSEQ multiplex PCR; TCRdb's copy keeps in-frame clones and lacks some. V and J calls and clone size are given by that table; D and trimming were obtained from the DNA. The data contain hundreds of thousands of clones, around 89% of them singletons.

Input material: peripheral blood. The rearrangement links TRBV30 to TRBJ1-5; tentative D call: TRBD1 (5 bases). The source of this sequence is a man in his forties with acute or convalescent COVID-19. CDR3: CAWSVGGEQPQHF. The CDR3 DNA sequence: TGTGCCTGGAGTGTCGGGGGGGAACAGCCCCAGCATTTT.